These 18 T cell receptor beta chains were all obtained from the same sample, sequenced in a study of cytomegalovirus exposure and HLA in healthy donors. PCR used 60 Vbeta primers and 13 Jbeta primers. The table came from immunoSEQ multiplex PCR; TCRdb's copy has only in-frame clones and leaves some out. The sample contains fewer than 250,000 clones, about 83% of which appear only once. Input material: PBMCs. The receptor source for this set is a woman between 50 and 59 years old in good health and CMV-seropositive.

J is TRBJ2-3 and V is TRBV10-1; 7 bases line up with TRBD1. The ends lost 5 bases at V and 5 bases at J; junction bases unmatched: 16. The CDR3 totals 17 residues. CDR1 and CDR2 (germline): WNHNN, SYGVQD (reference sequence). This CDR3 is CASSQSPTGVIGDTQYF. DNA for the CDR3: TGCGCCAGCAGTCAGAGCCCCACAGGGGTGATTGGAGATACGCAGTATTTT.

This clone has just a few counts. The chain carries TRBV4-1 and TRBJ2-2; a weak D match, TRBD2 (5 bases). The CDR3 totals 14 residues. The germline gives CDR1 MGHRA, CDR2 YSYEKL. Trimming stripped 2 bases from V and 7 bases from J, with 11 bases between. The CDR3 coding sequence is TGCGCCAGCAGCCAACCGGGATCGGACGGGGAGCTGTTTTTT. Encoded protein: CASSQPGSDGELFF.

The V call is TRBV15, the J call TRBJ2-5, with D tentatively TRBD2 (6 bases). V was clipped by 1 base and J by 1 base, with 16 bases between them. The V gene's germline CDR1 is LNHNV and CDR2 YYDKDF (reference sequence). The CDR3 consists of 17 residues. The chain's CDR3 is CATSRGGATISQETQYF. CDR3 in DNA: TGTGCCACCAGCAGAGGCGGGGCCACGATAAGCCAAGAGACCCAGTACTTC.

The chain recombines TRBV19 with TRBJ1-5; no definite D call. The CDR3 totals 14 residues. The V gene lost 3 bases and the J gene lost 2 bases, with 8 bases spanning the gap. Germline V gene lookup returns CDR1 LNHDA and CDR2 SQIVND (reference sequence). The CDR3 protein is CASSIRGGNQPQHF. CDR3 coding DNA: TGTGCCAGTAGTATCCGCGGTGGCAATCAGCCCCAGCATTTT.

V gene TRBV11-1 combines with J gene TRBJ2-6; 10 positions match TRBD1. In germline, CDR1 is SGHAT, CDR2 FQDESV (reference sequence). Trimming cost V 5 bases and J 2 bases; bases outside gene matches: 9. The CDR3 extends over 18 amino acids. In DNA form, the CDR3 reads TGTGCCAGCAGCGCCCTGGGGACAGGGGTTCCTGGGGCCAACGTCCTGACTTTC. Amino acids: CASSALGTGVPGANVLTF.

The chain is built from TRBV5-1 and TRBJ1-6, with 7 bases fitting TRBD1. The J segment lost 8 bases and the V segment lost 4 bases, leaving 9 bases of the junction unmatched. Germline lookup yields CDR1 SGHRS and CDR2 YFSETQ. The CDR3 has 15 amino acids. The CDR3 bases are TGCGCCAGCAGCCCACGACAGGGCGTTGATTCACCCCTCCACTTT. As protein: CASSPRQGVDSPLHF.

The chain combines TRBV28 with TRBJ1-2; 11 positions agree with TRBD1. CDR1 and CDR2 from the germline V gene are MDHEN and SYDVKM. The CDR3 is 14 residues long. The V gene end was trimmed by 5 bases and the J gene end by 4 bases; junction bases not matched to a gene: 3. Here the CDR3 DNA reads TGTGCCAGCAGTCCGGGGACAGGGGGCTATGGCTACACCTTC. Amino acids: CASSPGTGGYGYTF.

The V gene is TRBV7-2, the J gene TRBJ2-2, with no clear D. The CDR3 length is 15 residues. Germline V lookup: CDR1 SGHTA, CDR2 FQGNSA. Deletions cut 0 bases from V and 0 bases from J, with 5 bases between. The CDR3 DNA follows: TGTGCCAGCAGCTTAGCATACACGAACACCGGGGAGCTGTTTTTT. Its translation is CASSLAYTNTGELFF.

The chain employs TRBV7-2 and TRBJ2-3; D is possibly TRBD2 (7 bases). The CDR3 totals 16 residues. Trimming removed 0 bases from V and 0 bases from J, with 10 bases in between. CDR1 and CDR2 (germline): SGHTA, FQGNSA. This CDR3 is CASSLAGGGSTDTQYF. The DNA for the CDR3 is TGTGCCAGCAGCTTAGCTGGCGGGGGCAGCACAGATACGCAGTATTTT.

This clone was seen once. The chain joins TRBV6-1 to TRBJ1-2; 10 positions match TRBD1. The CDR3 runs to 15 residues. The germline CDR1 and CDR2 sequences are MNHNS and SASEGT. Losses at the gene ends were 7 bases for V and 2 bases for J; bases not matched to a gene: 7. CDR3 bases: TGTGCCAGCAAAAGACCGGGACAGGGGAACTATGGCTACACCTTC. This codes for CASKRPGQGNYGYTF.

The chain uses TRBV27 and TRBJ2-7; TRBD1 agrees at 7 bases. CDR1 and CDR2 (germline): MNHEY, SMNVEV (reference sequence). This CDR3 has 14 amino acids. The trim removed 8 bases at V and 6 bases at J, leaving 13 bases unmatched. CDR3 DNA: TGTGCCAGCGGACCTAACAGGGGATCGGGCGAGCAGTACTTC. Translated, it gives CASGPNRGSGEQYF.

V and J are TRBV5-1 and TRBJ2-3; tentative D call: TRBD2 (5 bases). The germline V and J ends were trimmed by 0 bases and 4 bases, with 12 bases remaining between them. The CDR3 covers 15 residues. Germline loops: CDR1 SGHRS, CDR2 YFSETQ. In nucleotides, the CDR3 is TGCGCCAGCAGCTTGGATCCGGGGTCCGCAGATACGCAGTATTTT. Protein sequence: CASSLDPGSADTQYF.

This chain links TRBV10-3 with TRBJ2-7, with a possible D match to TRBD1 (5 bases). This CDR3 comprises 16 residues. Germline V gene sequence: CDR1 ENHRY, CDR2 SYGVKD. Trimming pared 0 bases from V and 2 bases from J, leaving 14 bases between. The DNA for the CDR3 is TGTGCCATCAGTGAGTCGCGTGGGGCGGCAGCCTACGAGCAGTACTTC. Protein product: CAISESRGAAAYEQYF.

V is TRBV5-1 and J is TRBJ1-6, with a tentative D call TRBD1 (5 bases). Trimming removed 2 bases from V and 7 bases from J, with 10 bases in between. The CDR3 is 14 residues long. Germline loops: CDR1 SGHRS, CDR2 YFSETQ. CDR3 protein: CASSFGGSNSPLHF. CDR3 sequence (DNA): TGCGCCAGCAGCTTTGGGGGGAGCAATTCACCCCTCCACTTT.

The CDR3 loop reads CASSSRGLATGDTQYF. CDR3 DNA sequence: TGTGCCAGCAGCTCAAGGGGACTAGCGACGGGAGATACGCAGTATTTT. This chain joins TRBV7-3 and TRBJ2-3; 10 positions match TRBD2. The germline V gene encodes CDR1 SGHTA and CDR2 FQGTGA. V lost 4 bases, J lost 5 bases, and 9 bases stayed unmatched. There are 16 residues in the CDR3. The full variable domain, completed using reference TRBV7-3 and TRBJ2-3, is GAGVSQTPSNKVTEKGKYVELRCDPISGHTALYWYRQSLGQGPEFLIYFQGTGAADDSGLPNDRFFAVRPEGSVSTLKIQRTERGDSAVYLCASSSRGLATGDTQYFGPGTRLTVL.

The chain has TRBV18 and TRBJ1-6; perhaps TRBD1 as D (6 bases). V lost 6 bases, J lost 9 bases, and 18 bases lay in between. The CDR3 sequence is 15 residues long. CDR1 is KGHSH and CDR2 is LQKENI in the germline V gene. The CDR3: CASSQTQGLGSPLHF. In DNA form, the CDR3 reads TGTGCCAGCTCTCAAACTCAGGGGCTAGGTTCACCCCTCCACTTT.

This clone is a singleton in its sample. V usage is TRBV6-5 and J usage is TRBJ2-1; D not resolved. Germline assignment: CDR1 MNHEY and CDR2 SVGAGI. The CDR3 loop spans 13 amino acids. V was cut by 3 bases and J by 5 bases, with 8 bases left in between. The CDR3 bases are TGTGCCAGCAGTTATAACACCAACAATGAGCAGTTCTTC. Encoded protein: CASSYNTNNEQFF.

The table lists this clone with a count of one. The rearrangement joins TRBV18 to TRBJ2-7; 10 bases line up with TRBD1. The CDR3 sequence is 13 residues long. From germline, CDR1 is KGHSH and CDR2 LQKENI. V lost 6 bases and J lost 6; bases outside the gene matches: 5. The CDR3 region is CASSNGQGGEQYF. In nucleotides, the CDR3 is TGTGCCAGCTCCAACGGACAGGGGGGCGAGCAGTACTTC.